This T cell receptor (beta chain) is drawn from a study of memory CD4+ T cells and cytomegalovirus serostatus. Findings and caveats of the study: Each of approximately 70 CMV-associated TCRbeta sequences occurred in one to five individuals.

Regarding this clone: No antigen is known for it.

Single viable CD3+CD4+CD8-CD45RO+ cells were sorted as the memory CD4+ T cells. Serum IgG to CMV pp150, pp28, p38 and p52 defined serostatus. The CDR3 is made up of 15 amino acids. Per the germline V gene, CDR1 is MNHNS and CDR2 is SASEGT. The V segment lost 3 bases and the J segment 9 bases; nucleotides outside the gene matches: 10. Repertoires were generated with immunoSEQ multiplex PCR, while TCRdb's copy carries only in-frame clones and drops some. The sample has about 61,000 clones, roughly four fifths seen once. This chain links TRBV6-1 with TRBJ1-5; 8 positions agree with TRBD1. The TCR comes from an adult in good health and CMV-seronegative. Sequenced sample: memory CD4+ T cells from blood. The DNA for the CDR3 is TGTGCCAGCAGTGAGGGACAGGTTTCCGTCTGGCCCCAGCATTTT. Translating it yields CASSEGQVSVWPQHF.